Listed below are T cell receptor beta chains from one sample, sequenced in a study of identical twins. Using its own MiXCR run on the 5' RACE reads, TCRdb lists one record per CDR3 protein. Among 250,000 or so distinct CDR3 sequences listed, about 8.5% were seen once. The same specimen was also included in a second study, on yellow fever vaccine responses in identical twins.

The sequenced sample was CD8+ T cells sorted from blood. Receptor source: a woman aged 18-35 years in good health. Each CDR3 is given without its conserved first and last residue. Each record gives: J gene, clone size, V gene, CDR3 protein. Clone sizes are given selectively: once, few, many, or a class where the clone is expanded.

TRBJ1-1	few	TRBV27	ASGLLNTEAF
TRBJ2-7	NA	TRBV7-6	ASSSRSGETGSYEQY
TRBJ2-1	many	TRBV12-3/TRBV12-4	ASTGDRVNNEQF
TRBJ2-7	NA	TRBV20-1	SARDRDRGSYEQY
TRBJ1-1	medium-sized	TRBV12-3/TRBV12-4	ASTTGGLGNTEAF
TRBJ2-5	NA	TRBV28	ASSFPGQVQETQY
TRBJ2-1	few	TRBV4-3	ASSQDGGGSSYNEQF
TRBJ1-5	NA	TRBV7-9	ASSPHQGSNQPQH
TRBJ2-7	few	TRBV5-1	ASSLLGLAGGEQY
TRBJ2-7	once	TRBV7-6	ASSLHGEQY
TRBJ2-7	many	TRBV6-1	ASSERFRLANYEQY
TRBJ2-3	many	TRBV15	ATSRGTSGGADTQY
TRBJ2-3	few	TRBV9	ARGGATDTQY
TRBJ2-3	few	TRBV20-1	SARDLRGSTDTQY
TRBJ2-1	NA	TRBV18	ASSPLKGLRVDEQF
TRBJ2-7	NA	TRBV6-2/TRBV6-3	ASSYGSIEQY
TRBJ1-2	many	TRBV9	ASSGILSGTGHYGYT
TRBJ2-6	NA	TRBV10-3	AISESGASGANVLT
TRBJ2-2	few	TRBV3-1	ASSQESSDPTGELF
TRBJ1-6	NA	TRBV27	ASPRWTNSYNSPLH
TRBJ2-7	few	TRBV7-9	ASRLAGKSSYEQY
TRBJ2-7	NA	TRBV3-1	ASSQSGTEVYEQY
TRBJ2-1	NA	TRBV7-9	ASSFGPRQDNNEQF
TRBJ2-1	once	TRBV9	ASSISGGAVGEQF
TRBJ2-2	few	TRBV29-1	SGGQGPGTGELF
TRBJ2-7	many	TRBV4-3	ASSQDRGQFHEQY